The 10 T cell receptor beta chains given below trace back to one sample, sequenced in a study of shared clonotypes between healthy human individuals. The assay was immunoSEQ multiplex PCR, and TCRdb's table has in-frame clones only and misses some. Here the sample spans about 680,000 clones, 90% to 95% being singletons. Terminally differentiated effector memory CD45RA+ cells were excluded from the naive CD8 cells, which were CD45RO-negative and positively selected for CCR7. Sequencing used naive CD8+ T cells sorted from blood. Receptors originate from a young man in good health.

The V call is TRBV9, the J call TRBJ2-7; a weak D match, TRBD1 (5 bases). V lost 0 bases and J lost 4, with 14 bases in between. This CDR3 region has 15 residues. Germline CDR1 and CDR2: SGDLS and YYNGEE. The CDR3 DNA follows: TGTGCCAGCAGCGTAGGTGGGATAGGGGCGTACGAGCAGTACTTC. It translates to CASSVGGIGAYEQYF.

A single count supports this clone. The chain carries TRBV6-5 and TRBJ2-6; D is perhaps TRBD2 (6 bases). CDR1 MNHEY and CDR2 SVGAGI come from the germline V gene. The CDR3 is made up of 15 amino acids. Between the trimmed V and J ends, which lost 7 bases and 0 bases, there was a span of 10 bases. The CDR3 DNA sequence: TGTGCCAGCAAGGAGGGGAGCTCTGGGGCCAACGTCCTGACTTTC. It codes for CASKEGSSGANVLTF.

This clone has a handful of counts. This sequence joins TRBV29-1 and TRBJ1-4; D unclear. This CDR3 region has 14 residues. V lost 4 bases and J 0 bases, leaving 9 bases between the germline ends. In germline, CDR1 is SQVTM, CDR2 ANQGSEA. The CDR3 DNA is TGCAGCGTTGTAACGTTGGCAACTAATGAAAAACTGTTTTTT. It is translated as CSVVTLATNEKLFF.

The chain uses TRBV25-1 and TRBJ2-7, with unresolved D. Trimming took 8 bases from V and 3 from J, leaving 8 bases between them. There are 11 residues in the CDR3. Per germline, CDR1 MGHDK and CDR2 SYGVNS. This chain's CDR3 is CASGPGYEQYF. CDR3 nucleotide sequence: TGTGCCAGCGGCCCCGGCTACGAGCAGTACTTC.

The table lists this clone with a count of one. This chain joins TRBV30 and TRBJ2-2; perhaps D is TRBD1 or TRBD2 (5 bases each). CDR1 and CDR2 from the germline V gene are GTSNPN and SVGIG (reference sequence). The CDR3 sequence is 15 residues long. V lost 0 bases, J lost 6 bases, and 14 bases lay in between. Written as DNA, the CDR3 is TGTGCCTGGAGTGTACGGGTGGTGGGGGCCGGGGAGCTGTTTTTT. The encoded protein is CAWSVRVVGAGELFF.

The rearrangement uses TRBV5-4 and TRBJ1-4; D is possibly TRBD1 (5 bases). The CDR3 has 14 residues. Germline CDR1 SGHNT, CDR2 YYREEE (reference sequence). Trimming took off 3 bases at V and 5 bases at J, with 11 bases between the two ends. Here the CDR3 reads CASSWGQTNEKLFF. The CDR3 DNA reads as TGTGCCAGCAGCTGGGGCCAGACCAATGAAAAACTGTTTTTT.

V gene TRBV15 combines with J gene TRBJ1-1, with a possible D match to TRBD1 (5 bases). The germline CDR1 and CDR2 sequences are LNHNV and YYDKDF (reference sequence). This CDR3 contains 14 residues. V was cut by 0 bases and J by 6 bases, with 11 bases left in between. Here the CDR3 reads CATSRDQGVSEAFF. CDR3 in DNA: TGTGCCACCAGCAGAGACCAGGGAGTTTCTGAAGCTTTCTTT.

The gene calls are TRBV29-1 and TRBJ2-1; 10 nucleotides match TRBD2. The CDR3 is 14 amino acids. V was pared by 2 bases and J by 4 bases, with 2 bases of the junction left unmatched. Germline V CDR1 and CDR2: SQVTM, ANQGSEA. In nucleotides, the CDR3 is TGCAGCGTTGAATTTAGCGGGAGGTACAATGAGCAGTTCTTC. It specifies CSVEFSGRYNEQFF.

This clone has only a few counts. The V gene is TRBV4-3, the J gene TRBJ2-7, with D unresolved. Germline CDR1 reads LGHNA; CDR2 reads YSLEER. The V gene lost 2 bases and the J gene lost 6 bases, with 11 bases spanning the gap. The CDR3 covers 13 residues. The chain's CDR3 is CASSQSALGEQYF. In DNA, the CDR3 is TGCGCCAGCAGCCAAAGCGCGTTAGGCGAGCAGTACTTC.

This rearrangement joins TRBV2 to TRBJ2-1; the D gene is possibly TRBD1 (6 bases). Germline-derived CDR1 and CDR2 are SNHLY and FYNNEI. The CDR3 consists of 16 residues. V gave up 5 bases and J gave up 2 bases, with 16 bases separating them. The CDR3 bases are TGTGCCAGCAGTTCGGACAGTGAGAATACCTACAATGAGCAGTTCTTC. This gives the protein CASSSDSENTYNEQFF.